The rows below give T cell receptor beta chains drawn from one sample of a study of shared clonotypes between healthy human individuals. The method was immunoSEQ multiplex PCR; TCRdb's version includes in-frame clones alone and lacks a portion of them. The sample shows around 320,000 clones, over 75% of them seen only once. The source material was memory CD8+ T cells sorted from blood. Receptor source: a man younger than 35 in good health. CDR3s include the opening cysteine and the closing phenylalanine or tryptophan.

V	J	CDR3
TRBV10-1	TRBJ1-4	CASSASEKLFF
TRBV7-8	TRBJ1-2	CASSLASEGYGYTF
TRBV6-1	TRBJ2-4	CASSPTGVVKNIQYF
TRBV9	TRBJ2-2	CASSGGTSGSSGELFF
TRBV27	TRBJ2-5	CASSSGTGLQETQYF
TRBV7-8	TRBJ2-5	CASSLDGSHRIEETQYF
TRBV7-3	TRBJ2-7	CASSFRDSYEQYF
TRBV10-3	TRBJ2-1	CAISEGNEQFF
TRBV7-9	TRBJ1-5	CASSLGTEAGQPQHF
TRBV13	TRBJ2-4	CASSGRTDLAKNIQYF
TRBV5-1	TRBJ2-2	CASSLNTGELFF
TRBV11-2	TRBJ2-1	CASSLRLSLDEQFF
TRBV29-1	TRBJ2-7	CSVAQGPYEQYF
TRBV19	TRBJ2-1	CATYRGLEQFF
TRBV4-1	TRBJ1-1	CASSPFGIRTEAFF
TRBV5-1	TRBJ2-7	CASGPGGMNSYEQYF
TRBV7-9	TRBJ1-2	CASSLPNTGTGGRGYTF
TRBV27	TRBJ1-2	CASMLNPGSGYTF
TRBV30	TRBJ1-6	CAWSGDSVDWSPLHF
TRBV11-2	TRBJ2-3	CASSFSGTFLADTQYF
TRBV6-5	TRBJ2-3	CASSYSWTSPTDTQYF
TRBV6-1	TRBJ1-6	CASSDNHSYNSPLHF
TRBV4-1	TRBJ2-3	CASSQESALGTDTQYF
TRBV6-1	TRBJ1-3	CASTETGWDTIYF
TRBV5-1	TRBJ1-1	CASSLVPDTHFTEAFF
TRBV28	TRBJ2-5	CASSPGPGTVQETQYF
TRBV27	TRBJ2-1	CASIPGTSGYNEQFF
TRBV9	TRBJ1-1	CASSVGPRSEAFF
TRBV19	TRBJ2-7	CASSPRQGHYEQYF
TRBV29-1	TRBJ2-3	CSVEESTDTQYF
TRBV28	TRBJ1-1	CASSQRTGRFMNTEAFF
TRBV5-1	TRBJ2-3	CASSPGTGTDTQYF
TRBV30	TRBJ2-1	CAWSGGIVNNEQFF
TRBV6-5	TRBJ1-6	CASSFSRDRANSPLHF
TRBV18	TRBJ1-1	CASSPWAGGRMNTEAFF
TRBV28	-	CASSFGGAPYEQYF
TRBV10-3	TRBJ2-3	CAISEATTGGSTDTQYF
TRBV5-6	TRBJ1-2	CASSLRDSHYGYTF
TRBV9	TRBJ2-3	CASSYTVTDTQYF
TRBV6-5	TRBJ2-7	CASSYTGGGYEQYF
TRBV7-3	TRBJ2-7	CASSLVPRTESSYEQYF
TRBV11-2	TRBJ2-3	CASSPGRTDTQYF
TRBV15	TRBJ1-4	CATSPAWRIEKLFF
TRBV7-8	TRBJ2-7	CASSSGLVLGEQYF
TRBV27	TRBJ2-7	CASSFRQRYEQYF
TRBV5-4	TRBJ2-2	CASRPGTANTGELFF
TRBV15	TRBJ2-7	CATSSPEHPYEQYF
TRBV5-1	TRBJ1-1	CASSPFGLLRDTEAFF
TRBV9	TRBJ1-1	CASSPRTGSEAFF
TRBV7-3	TRBJ2-1	CASSLDWDLGSPYNEQFF
TRBV9	TRBJ1-2	CASSGAPGTGFYGYTF
TRBV7-9	TRBJ1-2	CASSLGGQPALFYGYTF
TRBV7-2	TRBJ1-6	CASSLEIGTKLHF
TRBV4-1	TRBJ2-7	CASSLKDTISYEQYF